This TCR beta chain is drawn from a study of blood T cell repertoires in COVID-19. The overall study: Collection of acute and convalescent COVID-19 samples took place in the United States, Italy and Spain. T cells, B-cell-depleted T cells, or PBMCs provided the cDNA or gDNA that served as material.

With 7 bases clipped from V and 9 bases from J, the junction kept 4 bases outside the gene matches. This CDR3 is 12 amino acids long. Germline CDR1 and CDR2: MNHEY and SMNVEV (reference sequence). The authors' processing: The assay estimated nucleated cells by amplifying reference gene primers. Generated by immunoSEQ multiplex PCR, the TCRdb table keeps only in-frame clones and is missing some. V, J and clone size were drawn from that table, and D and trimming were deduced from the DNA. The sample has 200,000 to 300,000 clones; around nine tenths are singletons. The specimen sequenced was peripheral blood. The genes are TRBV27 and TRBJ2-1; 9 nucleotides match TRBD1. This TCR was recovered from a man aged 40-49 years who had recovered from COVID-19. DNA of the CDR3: TGTGCCAGCACCAGACAGGGGGGTGAGCAGTTCTTC. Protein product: CASTRQGGEQFF.